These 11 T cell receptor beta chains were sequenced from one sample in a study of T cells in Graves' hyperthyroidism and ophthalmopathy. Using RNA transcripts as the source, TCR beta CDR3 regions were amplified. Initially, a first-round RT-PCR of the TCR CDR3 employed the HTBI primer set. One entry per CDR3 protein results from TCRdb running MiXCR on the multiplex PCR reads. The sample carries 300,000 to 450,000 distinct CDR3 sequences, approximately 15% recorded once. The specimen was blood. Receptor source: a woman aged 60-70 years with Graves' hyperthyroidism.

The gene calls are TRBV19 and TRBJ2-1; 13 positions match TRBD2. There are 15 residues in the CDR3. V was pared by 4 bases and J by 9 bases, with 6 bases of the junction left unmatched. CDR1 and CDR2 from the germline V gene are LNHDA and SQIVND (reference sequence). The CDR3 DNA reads TGTGCCAGTAGTAGAGGACTAGCGGGGGCCCGTGAGCAGTTCTTC. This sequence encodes CASSRGLAGAREQFF.

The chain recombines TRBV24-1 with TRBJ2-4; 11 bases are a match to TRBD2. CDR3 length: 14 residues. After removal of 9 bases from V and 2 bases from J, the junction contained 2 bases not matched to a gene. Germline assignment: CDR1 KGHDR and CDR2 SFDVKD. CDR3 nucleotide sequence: TGTGCCACCTCTAGCGGGGGGACCAAAAACATTCAGTACTTC. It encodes CATSSGGTKNIQYF.

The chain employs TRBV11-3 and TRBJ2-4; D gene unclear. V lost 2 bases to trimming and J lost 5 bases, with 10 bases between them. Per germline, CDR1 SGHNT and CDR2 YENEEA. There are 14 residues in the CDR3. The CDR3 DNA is TGTGCCAGCAGCTTAAGCCTGGTCGAAAACATTCAGTACTTC. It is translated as CASSLSLVENIQYF.

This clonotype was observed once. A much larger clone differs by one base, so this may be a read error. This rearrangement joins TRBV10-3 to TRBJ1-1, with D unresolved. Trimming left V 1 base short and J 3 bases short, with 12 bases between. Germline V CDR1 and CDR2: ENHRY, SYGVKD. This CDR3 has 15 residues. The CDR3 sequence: CAISELTGRDTEAFF. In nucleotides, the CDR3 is TGTGCCATCAGTGAGTTGACCGGGAGGGACACTGAAGCTTTCTTT.

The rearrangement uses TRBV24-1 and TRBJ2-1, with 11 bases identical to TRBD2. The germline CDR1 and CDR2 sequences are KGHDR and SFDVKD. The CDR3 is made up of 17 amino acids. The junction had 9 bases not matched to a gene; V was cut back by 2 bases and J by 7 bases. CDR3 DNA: TGTGCCACCAGTGATTACGGTACTAGCGGGAGTAATAATGAGCAGTTCTTC. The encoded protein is CATSDYGTSGSNNEQFF.

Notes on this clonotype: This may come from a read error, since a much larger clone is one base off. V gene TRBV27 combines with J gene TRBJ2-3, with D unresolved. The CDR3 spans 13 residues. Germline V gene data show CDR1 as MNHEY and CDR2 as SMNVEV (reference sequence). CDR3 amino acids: CVSSPLQPDTQYF. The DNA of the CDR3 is TGTGTCAGCAGTCCACTACAACCAGATACGCAGTATTTT.

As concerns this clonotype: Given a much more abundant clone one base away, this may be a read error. The CDR3 coding sequence is TGTGCCAGCAGCCAAGAAGGACAGGCCTTCGGTTTCTTT. This sequence encodes CASSQEGQAFGFF. The chain combines TRBV3-1 with TRBJ1-1; 7 nucleotides line up with TRBD1. CDR1 is LGHDT, CDR2 YNNKEL, per germline (reference sequence). V was pared by 0 bases and J by 13 bases, with 8 bases of the junction left unmatched. The CDR3 is 13 amino acids.

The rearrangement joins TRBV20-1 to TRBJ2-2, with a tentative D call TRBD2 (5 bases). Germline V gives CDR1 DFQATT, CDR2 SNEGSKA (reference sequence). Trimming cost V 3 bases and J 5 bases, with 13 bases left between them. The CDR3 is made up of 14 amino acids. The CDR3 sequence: CSASLRPGTGELFF. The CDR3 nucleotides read TGCAGTGCTAGCCTTCGTCCGGGGACCGGGGAGCTGTTTTTT.

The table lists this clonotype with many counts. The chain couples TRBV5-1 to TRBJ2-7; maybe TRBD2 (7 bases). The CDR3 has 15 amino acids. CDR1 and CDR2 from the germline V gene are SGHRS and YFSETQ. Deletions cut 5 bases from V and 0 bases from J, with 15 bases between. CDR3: CASSSGGPLSYEQYF. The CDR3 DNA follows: TGCGCCAGCAGTTCCGGGGGGCCCCTCTCCTACGAGCAGTACTTC.

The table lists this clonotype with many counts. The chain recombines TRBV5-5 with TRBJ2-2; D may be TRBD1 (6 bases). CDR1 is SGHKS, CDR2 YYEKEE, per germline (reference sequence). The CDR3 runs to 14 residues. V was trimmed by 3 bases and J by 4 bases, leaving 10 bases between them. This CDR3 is CASSWEQGTGELFF. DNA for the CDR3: TGTGCCAGCAGCTGGGAACAGGGCACCGGGGAGCTGTTTTTT.

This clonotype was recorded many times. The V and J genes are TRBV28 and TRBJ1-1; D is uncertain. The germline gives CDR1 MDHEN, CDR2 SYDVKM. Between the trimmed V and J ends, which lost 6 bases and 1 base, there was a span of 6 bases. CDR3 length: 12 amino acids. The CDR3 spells CASSPQNTEAFF. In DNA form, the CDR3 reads TGTGCCAGCAGCCCCCAGAACACTGAAGCTTTCTTT.